This T cell receptor (beta chain) emerged from a study of CD8+CD57+ T cells in acquired aplastic anemia. Study in general: The average for DNA from sorted CD4+ and CD8+ cells was roughly 3 ug.

This clonotype was seen many times. Its antigen is unidentified. Findings and caveats of the study: Patients were compared with controls for CD8+ Simpson's diversity, and no significant difference emerged. The number of CD8+ CDR3 sequences shared by patients and controls was twenty-nine.

Using genomic DNA as the template, TCR beta VDJ and CDR3 profiling was carried out. TCRdb fed the reads into MiXCR, producing one record per CDR3 protein. The sample records approximately 270,000 distinct CDR3 sequences, 55% to 60% being singletons. The receptor comes from a human donor with severe aplastic anemia or a healthy control (not recorded which). The sample consisted of sorted CD4+, CD8+, or CD8+CD57+ T cells (not recorded which) from PBMCs.

The DNA for the CDR3 is TGCGCCAGCAGCTTGGCACGGCAGAACACCGGGGAGCTGTTTTTT. This encodes CASSLARQNTGELFF. The V call is TRBV5-1, the J call TRBJ2-2; D is unresolved. CDR3 length: 15 amino acids. Trimming took 0 bases from V and 1 from J, leaving 7 bases between them. Germline V gives CDR1 SGHRS, CDR2 YFSETQ.